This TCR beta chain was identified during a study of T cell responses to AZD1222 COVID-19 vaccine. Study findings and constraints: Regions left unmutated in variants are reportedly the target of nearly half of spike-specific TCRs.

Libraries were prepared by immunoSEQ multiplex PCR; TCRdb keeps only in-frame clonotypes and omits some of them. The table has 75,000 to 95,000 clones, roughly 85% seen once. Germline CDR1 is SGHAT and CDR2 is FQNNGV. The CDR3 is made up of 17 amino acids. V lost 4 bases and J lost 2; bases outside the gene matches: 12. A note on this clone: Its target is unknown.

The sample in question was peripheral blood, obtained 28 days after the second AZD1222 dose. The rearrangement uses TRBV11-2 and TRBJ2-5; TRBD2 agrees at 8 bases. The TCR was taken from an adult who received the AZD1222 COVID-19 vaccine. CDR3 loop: CASSSGRHASGQETQYF. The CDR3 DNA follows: TGTGCCAGCAGCTCTGGCCGGCACGCTAGCGGGCAAGAGACCCAGTACTTC.